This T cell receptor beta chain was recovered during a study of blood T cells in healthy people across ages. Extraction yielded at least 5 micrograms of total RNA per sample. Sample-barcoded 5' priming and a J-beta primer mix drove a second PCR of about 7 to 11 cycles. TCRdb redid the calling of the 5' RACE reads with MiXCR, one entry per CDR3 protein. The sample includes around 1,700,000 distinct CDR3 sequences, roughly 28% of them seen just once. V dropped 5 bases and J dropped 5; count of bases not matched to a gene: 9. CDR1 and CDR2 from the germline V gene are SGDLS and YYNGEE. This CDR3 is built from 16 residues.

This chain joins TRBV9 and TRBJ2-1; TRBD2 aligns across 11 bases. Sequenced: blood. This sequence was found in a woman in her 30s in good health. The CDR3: CASSLEGGLADNEQFF. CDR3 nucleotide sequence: TGTGCCAGCAGTCTAGAGGGGGGACTAGCGGACAATGAGCAGTTCTTC.